These 28 T cell receptor beta chains originate from one sample sequenced in a study of PD-L1 blockade in urothelial cancer. The repertoire was sequenced with immunoSEQ multiplex PCR; TCRdb's copy has only in-frame clones and lacks some. The sample includes tens of thousands of clones, under 90% of them seen just once. Sequences were derived from PBMCs, sampled around atezolizumab (anti-PD-L1) treatment. Receptors originate from a man aged 35 to 55 with urothelial cancer.

This rearrangement joins TRBV6-5 to TRBJ2-1, with 7 nucleotides matching TRBD1. CDR1 and CDR2 from the germline V gene are MNHEY and SVGAGI. With 5 bases clipped from V and 6 bases from J, the junction kept 10 bases outside the gene matches. The CDR3 sequence is 15 residues long. The CDR3: CASSPDRDLRNEQFF. Written as DNA, the CDR3 is TGTGCCAGCAGTCCCGACAGGGACCTGCGCAATGAGCAGTTCTTC.

The gene calls are TRBV5-1 and TRBJ2-2; the match to TRBD1 covers 8 bases. Germline-derived CDR1 and CDR2 are SGHRS and YFSETQ. This CDR3 is built from 15 residues. J lost 6 bases, V lost 3 bases, and 7 bases had no gene match. The CDR3 loop reads CASSSQGAEPGELFF. In DNA form, the CDR3 reads TGCGCCAGCAGCTCCCAGGGGGCTGAGCCCGGGGAGCTGTTTTTT.

The J gene is TRBJ1-2, the V gene TRBV9; 8 bases line up with TRBD1. Germline loops: CDR1 SGDLS, CDR2 YYNGEE. CDR3 length equals 14 residues. V lost 5 bases to trimming and J lost 2 bases; unmatched junction nucleotides: 5. The CDR3 coding sequence is TGTGCCAGCAGTGAAGGGACAGGCAACTATGGCTACACCTTC. Translation gives CASSEGTGNYGYTF.

This clone was seen only a few times. The gene calls are TRBV5-1 and TRBJ2-7; 8 nucleotides match TRBD2. V trimming: 1 base; J trimming: 2 bases; junction bases outside the gene matches: 5. The CDR3 contains 15 residues. The germline V gene encodes CDR1 SGHRS and CDR2 YFSETQ. The CDR3, as DNA: TGCGCCAGCAGCTTGACCCCACTAGCGGCCTACGAGCAGTACTTC. Protein: CASSLTPLAAYEQYF.

The rearrangement joins TRBV7-9 to TRBJ2-3, with D perhaps TRBD2 (6 bases). The CDR3 sequence is 17 residues long. Germline-derived CDR1 and CDR2 are SEHNR and FQNEAQ (reference sequence). Trimming took 1 base from V and 0 from J, leaving 14 bases between them. The CDR3 sequence is CASSLGSGGGSTDTQYF. CDR3 DNA: TGTGCCAGCAGCTTAGGCAGCGGCGGAGGGAGCACAGATACGCAGTATTTT.

This chain links TRBV14 with TRBJ2-3; TRBD2 matches at 7 bases. This CDR3 has 15 amino acids. J lost 0 bases, V lost 4 bases, and 4 bases had no gene match. The germline gives CDR1 SGHDN, CDR2 FVKESK. As DNA, the CDR3 is TGTGCCAGCAGCCGAACTAGCGATAGCACAGATACGCAGTATTTT. As protein: CASSRTSDSTDTQYF.

CDR3 sequence (DNA): TGTGCCAGCAGCTCGTCGGTCACCGGGGAGCTGTTTTTT. It translates to CASSSSVTGELFF. The J gene is TRBJ2-2, the V gene TRBV5-6, with D hard to call. The germline V and J ends were trimmed by 3 bases and 4 bases, with 7 bases remaining between them. Looked up from germline, CDR1 is SGHDT and CDR2 is YYEEEE. The CDR3 sequence is 13 residues long.

The CDR3 is CASSQRYANTGELFF. CDR3 DNA: TGCGCCAGCAGCCAGCGCTATGCGAACACCGGGGAGCTGTTTTTT. The chain joins TRBV4-1 to TRBJ2-2; D is unclear. The CDR3 runs to 15 residues. Germline assignment: CDR1 MGHRA and CDR2 YSYEKL. Trimming took off 3 bases at V and 0 bases at J, with 8 bases between the two ends.

The chain employs TRBV18 and TRBJ2-3, with TRBD1 matching over 9 bases. This CDR3 is built from 19 residues. Trimming took 1 base from V and 2 from J; bases not matched to a gene: 13. CDR1 is KGHSH and CDR2 is LQKENI in the germline V gene. The CDR3 coding sequence is TGTGCCAGCTCACCACGGGACAGGGAATTTGACAGACCCACAGATACGCAGTATTTT. It translates to CASSPRDREFDRPTDTQYF.

This chain uses TRBV19 with TRBJ1-1, with 11 bases aligning to TRBD1. Per the germline V gene, CDR1 is LNHDA and CDR2 is SQIVND (reference sequence). The trim removed 6 bases at V and 4 bases at J, leaving 13 bases unmatched. This CDR3 has 17 residues. CDR3 loop: CASRPSGTGGWGTEAFF. The CDR3, as DNA: TGTGCCAGTAGGCCCTCCGGGACAGGGGGATGGGGCACTGAAGCTTTCTTT.

In its sample, this clone was seen once. This rearrangement joins TRBV28 to TRBJ1-1; possible D gene TRBD1, 5 bases. V was shortened by 6 bases and J by 3 bases, with 17 bases between the two germline ends. Germline CDR1 reads MDHEN; CDR2 reads SYDVKM. The CDR3 runs to 15 residues. The CDR3 nucleotides are TGTGCCAGCAGGCGCGGGGCGACTAGAGACACTGAAGCTTTCTTT. It specifies CASRRGATRDTEAFF.

V usage is TRBV10-3 and J usage is TRBJ1-3; tentative D call: TRBD1 (6 bases). V lost 3 bases and J lost 4, with 13 bases in between. The CDR3 is 15 amino acids. The germline V gene has CDR1 ENHRY and CDR2 SYGVKD. In nucleotides, the CDR3 is TGTGCCATCAGTGATCCTGGGACACCAGGAAACACCATATATTTT. Amino acids: CAISDPGTPGNTIYF.

The genes are TRBV4-1 and TRBJ2-1; D not certain. Per the germline V gene, CDR1 is MGHRA and CDR2 is YSYEKL. Trimming cost V 4 bases and J 8 bases, with 18 bases left between them. The CDR3 spans 15 residues. This chain's CDR3 is CASSPEPARGDEQFF. CDR3 DNA: TGCGCCAGCAGCCCAGAACCGGCCAGAGGCGATGAGCAGTTCTTC.

This rearrangement joins TRBV28 to TRBJ2-1, with D perhaps matching TRBD2 (5 bases). The V end was cut by 3 bases, the J end by 6 bases, with 18 bases between. The CDR3 is made up of 16 amino acids. CDR1 is MDHEN and CDR2 is SYDVKM in the germline V gene. The CDR3 DNA is TGTGCCAGCAGTTTCTTAGGGCAGCGGACGGGCAATGAGCAGTTCTTC. It yields the protein CASSFLGQRTGNEQFF. The full variable domain, its missing parts supplied by reference TRBV28 and TRBJ2-1, is DVKVTQSSRYLVKRTGEKVFLECVQDMDHENMFWYRQDPGLGLRLIYFSYDVKMKEKGDIPEGYSVSREKKERFSLILESASTNQTSMYLCASSFLGQRTGNEQFFGPGTRLTVL.

The rearrangement uses TRBV28 and TRBJ1-1, with D uncertain. The CDR3 is 13 residues long. V was shortened by 2 bases and J by 2 bases, with 6 bases between the two germline ends. The germline gives CDR1 MDHEN, CDR2 SYDVKM. As DNA, the CDR3 is TGTGCCAGCAGTTTACTGTTTAACACTGAAGCTTTCTTT. It specifies CASSLLFNTEAFF.

CDR3 loop: CASSQVGTGVSETQYF. For the CDR3, the DNA is TGTGCCAGCAGCCAAGTGGGGACAGGGGTTTCGGAGACCCAGTACTTC. The V gene is TRBV14, the J gene TRBJ2-5; 10 bases map to TRBD1. In germline, CDR1 is SGHDN, CDR2 FVKESK. The CDR3 extends over 16 amino acids. Trimming at V came to 1 base and at J to 5 bases, leaving 7 bases not matched to a gene.

This clone was seen more than once but under ten times. V gene TRBV25-1 combines with J gene TRBJ2-5; TRBD1 aligns across 7 bases. Germline V lookup: CDR1 MGHDK, CDR2 SYGVNS. Trimming at V came to 5 bases and at J to 6 bases, leaving 9 bases not matched to a gene. This CDR3 spans 14 amino acids. CDR3 nucleotide sequence: TGTGCCAGCAGTTACAGGGGCGGAGGAAAGACCCAGTACTTC. This translates into CASSYRGGGKTQYF. Drawing the rest from reference TRBV25-1 and TRBJ2-5, the complete variable domain is EADIYQTPRYLVIGTGKKITLECSQTMGHDKMYWYQQDPGMELHLIHYSYGVNSTEKGDLSSESTVSRIRTEHFPLTLESARPSHTSQYLCASSYRGGGKTQYFGPGTRLLVL.

V usage is TRBV7-2 and J usage is TRBJ2-1; 10 bases are a match to TRBD2. With 4 bases clipped from V and 0 bases from J, the junction kept 0 bases outside the gene matches. This CDR3 comprises 15 residues. The germline gives CDR1 SGHTA, CDR2 FQGNSA. This chain's CDR3 is CASSSSGGSYNEQFF. CDR3 in DNA: TGTGCCAGCAGCTCTAGCGGGGGCTCCTACAATGAGCAGTTCTTC.

The genes are TRBV18 and TRBJ1-4, with D perhaps matching TRBD1 (5 bases). Germline CDR1 KGHSH, CDR2 LQKENI. The CDR3 consists of 14 residues. Trimming pared 3 bases from V and 5 bases from J, leaving 10 bases between. Written as DNA, the CDR3 is TGTGCCAGCTCACCGGGGGGGAAAAATGAAAAACTGTTTTTT. Its translation is CASSPGGKNEKLFF.

This chain joins TRBV6-1 and TRBJ1-2, with D perhaps matching TRBD1 (5 bases). Germline CDR1 is MNHNS and CDR2 is SASEGT. V was trimmed by 10 bases and J by 2 bases, leaving 8 bases between them. The CDR3 runs 11 residues. CDR3 residues: CATTVNYGYTF. The DNA for the CDR3 is TGTGCCACGACAGTGAACTATGGCTACACCTTC.

This chain joins TRBV5-1 and TRBJ2-3; 10 positions match TRBD2. V trimming: 2 bases; J trimming: 5 bases; junction bases outside the gene matches: 11. The CDR3 runs to 17 residues. CDR1 is SGHRS, CDR2 YFSETQ, per germline. The CDR3 DNA follows: TGCGCCAGCAGCTTATCGTCAGGCATAGCGGGGGGAGATACGCAGTATTTT. Its protein product is CASSLSSGIAGGDTQYF.

The rearrangement joins TRBV9 to TRBJ2-5; D is possibly TRBD1 (6 bases). The CDR3 length is 12 residues. V lost 0 bases and J lost 7, with 7 bases in between. Germline values: CDR1 SGDLS, CDR2 YYNGEE. DNA for the CDR3: TGTGCCAGCAGCGTAGTAGGGGGGACCCAGTACTTC. Its translation is CASSVVGGTQYF. The variable domain in full, with the rest retrieved from reference TRBV9 and TRBJ2-5, is DSGVTQTPKHLITATGQRVTLRCSPRSGDLSVYWYQQSLDQGLQFLIQYYNGEERAKGNILERFSAQQFPDLHSELNLSSLELGDSALYFCASSVVGGTQYFGPGTRLLVL.

The chain joins TRBV14 to TRBJ1-1, with 7 bases that match TRBD1. CDR3 length: 11 amino acids. Germline trimming cut 5 bases from V and 10 bases from J; bases unmatched to any gene: 4. In germline, CDR1 is SGHDN, CDR2 FVKESK. CDR3: CASSRGPGAFF. DNA of the CDR3: TGTGCCAGCAGCAGGGGGCCGGGAGCTTTCTTT.

V is TRBV7-8 and J is TRBJ2-7, with 11 bases aligning to TRBD2. The germline V gene has CDR1 SGHVS and CDR2 FQNEAQ. This CDR3 is 15 amino acids long. Germline trimming cut 2 bases from V and 4 bases from J; bases unmatched to any gene: 4. The CDR3 bases are TGTGCCAGCAGCTTACGACGACTAGCGGGATACGAGCAGTACTTC. Amino acid sequence: CASSLRRLAGYEQYF.

The J gene is TRBJ1-5, the V gene TRBV19; D is uncertain. V lost 10 bases, J lost 2 bases, and 15 bases lay in between. CDR1 and CDR2 from the germline V gene are LNHDA and SQIVND (reference sequence). This CDR3 has 14 residues. CDR3 DNA sequence: TGTGCCACCTCCTGGGGAGGTCGCAATCAGCCCCAGCATTTT. Its translation: CATSWGGRNQPQHF.

V gene TRBV11-2 combines with J gene TRBJ2-7; 10 bases are shared with TRBD2. The germline V gene has CDR1 SGHAT and CDR2 FQNNGV. The CDR3 extends over 15 amino acids. V lost 2 bases and J lost 6; bases outside the gene matches: 7. The CDR3 region has the DNA TGTGCCAGCAGCTTACTAGGTACTAGCGGGATCGAGCAGTACTTC. Its protein is CASSLLGTSGIEQYF.

This clone was seen a handful of times. The chain carries TRBV19 and TRBJ1-1; D not resolved. Germline V gene data show CDR1 as LNHDA and CDR2 as SQIVND (reference sequence). The length of the CDR3 is 14 residues. Trimming pared 6 bases from V and 0 bases from J, leaving 11 bases between. CDR3 loop: CASSPLGVNTEAFF. The DNA of the CDR3 is TGTGCCAGTAGCCCCCTGGGAGTGAACACTGAAGCTTTCTTT.

This chain joins TRBV28 and TRBJ2-5; D might be TRBD2 (5 bases). Per germline, CDR1 MDHEN and CDR2 SYDVKM. The CDR3 has 13 residues. Trimming took off 6 bases at V and 4 bases at J, with 12 bases between the two ends. The CDR3 sequence: CASSTTTGETQYF. As DNA, the CDR3 is TGTGCCAGCAGCACGACTACGGGAGAGACCCAGTACTTC.